Listed here are 3 T cell receptor beta chains from one sample, sequenced in a study of response to subunit inactivated influenza vaccine. MiXCR, run by TCRdb on the RT-PCR reads, gives a single entry per CDR3 protein. The table lists around 850,000 distinct CDR3 sequences, about a fifth of them singletons. The source was PBMCs from blood, collected around 5 days after vaccination. The origin of the receptors is a man aged 50-60 years who received an inactivated influenza vaccine.

Turning to this clonotype: The junction departs from the called germline gene at one end, perhaps through a read error. The chain carries TRBV27 and TRBJ2-1; TRBD1 matches at 7 bases. CDR1 and CDR2 (germline): MNHEY, SMNVEV (reference sequence). This CDR3 has 16 amino acids. The chain's CDR3 is CASSLSGTARVNEQFF. The DNA for the CDR3 is TGTGCCAGCAGTCTATCCGGGACAGCCAGGGTCAATGAGCAGTTCTTC.

The rearrangement joins TRBV5-1 to TRBJ1-4; 8 bases are shared with TRBD1. CDR1 and CDR2 from the germline V gene are SGHRS and YFSETQ. This CDR3 contains 15 residues. The V segment lost 5 bases and the J segment 5 bases; nucleotides outside the gene matches: 8. The CDR3 sequence is CASSSGTGDNEKLFF. The CDR3 DNA reads TGCGCCAGCAGTTCCGGGACAGGCGACAATGAAAAACTGTTTTTT.

The chain recombines TRBV7-9 with TRBJ2-7; 7 nucleotides line up with TRBD1. CDR3 size: 15 residues. V lost 5 bases and J lost 2; bases outside the gene matches: 9. From germline, CDR1 is SEHNR and CDR2 FQNEAQ (reference sequence). The CDR3 region is CASSHPQGPPYEQYF. The CDR3 DNA follows: TGTGCCAGCAGCCATCCACAGGGGCCCCCCTACGAGCAGTACTTC.